These 3 T cell receptor beta chains share one sample of origin, sequenced in a study of PD-L1 blockade in urothelial cancer. Measured with immunoSEQ multiplex PCR; TCRdb has only the in-frame clones, and not every one. The table has about 80,000 clones, 85% seen once. The time point: pretreatment peripheral blood. The sample in question was PBMCs, obtained around atezolizumab (anti-PD-L1) treatment. The receptors stem from a man between 40 and 49 years old with urothelial cancer.

Only one count was recorded for this clone. The chain employs TRBV29-1 and TRBJ2-3, with 13 positions matching TRBD2. This CDR3 has 15 residues. Germline trimming cut 3 bases from V and 2 bases from J; bases unmatched to any gene: 2. CDR1 and CDR2 (germline): SQVTM, ANQGSEA. The CDR3 nucleotides are TGCAGCGTTGATGGACTAGCGGGAGCCACAGATACGCAGTATTTT. Protein sequence: CSVDGLAGATDTQYF.

The chain carries TRBV29-1 and TRBJ2-2; the match to TRBD1 covers 10 bases. Germline CDR1 reads SQVTM; CDR2 reads ANQGSEA. This CDR3 spans 14 amino acids. The V segment lost 5 bases and the J segment 4 bases; nucleotides outside the gene matches: 4. The CDR3 DNA sequence: TGCAGCGTTAGGACAGGGGGAGGCACCGGGGAGCTGTTTTTT. Translation: CSVRTGGGTGELFF.

V usage is TRBV5-1 and J usage is TRBJ2-1; maybe TRBD1 (6 bases). Germline V gives CDR1 SGHRS, CDR2 YFSETQ. The length of the CDR3 is 14 residues. The V and J ends lost 2 bases and 5 bases respectively, with 11 bases between them. The CDR3 coding sequence is TGCGCCAGCAGCTTTGGCCGACAGGACAATGAGCAGTTCTTC. This codes for CASSFGRQDNEQFF.